This T cell receptor beta chain came from a study of T cells in Graves' hyperthyroidism and ophthalmopathy. General observations from the study: The blood repertoire included most of the expanded thyroid clonotypes above 0.001.

Amplification targeted TCR beta CDR3 regions from RNA transcripts. An initial round of RT-PCR targeting the TCR CDR3 relied on the HTBI primer set. TCRdb re-called the multiplex PCR reads with MiXCR, one entry per CDR3 protein. The profile shows around 600,000 distinct CDR3 sequences, 15% to 20% of them singletons. CDR1 MNHEY and CDR2 SMNVEV come from the germline V gene (reference sequence). This CDR3 is 14 amino acids long. Trimming at V came to 5 bases and at J to 4 bases, leaving 6 bases not matched to a gene. Ophthalmopathy patients showed a Clinical Activity Score of at least 3, NOSPECS grade of at least 4 and duration under 3 months. Uncontrolled infection, other autoimmune disease, pregnancy or lactation led to exclusion. Cells are PBMCs isolated from roughly 10 ml of fresh blood. This clonotype was picked up many times. Its antigen is currently unknown.

This sequence joins TRBV27 and TRBJ2-7; 9 bases map to TRBD1. The sequenced sample was blood. The source of this sequence is a woman aged 40 to 55 with Graves' ophthalmopathy. CDR3 DNA: TGTGCCAGCAGTCCAACAGGGGGCGAATACGAGCAGTACTTC. Translated: CASSPTGGEYEQYF.